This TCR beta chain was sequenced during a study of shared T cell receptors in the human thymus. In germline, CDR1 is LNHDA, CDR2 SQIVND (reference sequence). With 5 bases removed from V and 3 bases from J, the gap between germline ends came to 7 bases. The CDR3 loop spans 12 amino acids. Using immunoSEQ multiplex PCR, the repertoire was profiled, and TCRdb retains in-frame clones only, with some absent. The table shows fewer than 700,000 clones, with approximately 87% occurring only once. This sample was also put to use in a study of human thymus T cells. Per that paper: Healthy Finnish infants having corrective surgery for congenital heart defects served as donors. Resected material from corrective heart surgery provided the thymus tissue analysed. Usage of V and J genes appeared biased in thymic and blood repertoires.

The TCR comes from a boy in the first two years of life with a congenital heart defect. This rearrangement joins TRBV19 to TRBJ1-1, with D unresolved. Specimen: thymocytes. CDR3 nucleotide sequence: TGTGCCAGTAGTCCCCGTCACACTGAAGCTTTCTTT. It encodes CASSPRHTEAFF. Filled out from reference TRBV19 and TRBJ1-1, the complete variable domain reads DGGITQSPKYLFRKEGQNVTLSCEQNLNHDAMYWYRQDPGQGLRLIYYSQIVNDFQKGDIAEGYSVSREKKESFPLTVTSAQKNPTAFYLCASSPRHTEAFFGQGTRLTVV.